Listed below are T cell receptor beta chains from one sample, sequenced in a study of cytomegalovirus exposure and HLA in healthy donors. Profiled with immunoSEQ multiplex PCR; TCRdb holds only in-frame clones, not every one. This sample's table has over 45,000 clones. Input material: PBMCs. These receptors originate from a woman in her late teens or twenties in good health and CMV-seronegative. Both conserved end residues are part of each CDR3. A D gene is named only where the DNA matches it firmly. Size is omitted from some rows. Given values are once, few, many or a class for expanded clones.

length: 15; J: TRBJ1-1; size: .; D: TRBD1; V: TRBV25-1; CDR3: CASSGTGFMNTEDFF; DNA: TGTGCCAGCAGTGGGACAGGGTTCATGAACACTGAAGATTTCTTT
length: 14; J: TRBJ1-2; size: .; D: .; V: TRBV6-5; CDR3: CASKSLDSDYGYTF; DNA: TGTGCCAGCAAGAGCCTCGACAGCGACTATGGCTACACCTTC
length: 14; J: TRBJ2-1; size: .; D: .; V: TRBV5-1; CDR3: CASSSGHRSEEQFF; DNA: TGCGCCAGCAGCTCGGGACATAGGAGTGAAGAGCAGTTCTTC
length: 15; J: TRBJ2-1; size: medium-sized; D: .; V: TRBV15; CDR3: CATSSWTGRDNEQFF; DNA: TGTGCCACCAGCAGTTGGACAGGGAGGGACAATGAGCAGTTCTTC
length: 16; J: TRBJ2-1; size: .; D: .; V: TRBV18; CDR3: CASAPRRLQGDNEQFF; DNA: TGTGCCAGCGCACCACGACGGTTACAGGGCGACAATGAGCAGTTCTTC
length: 14; J: TRBJ1-2; size: .; D: TRBD1; V: TRBV30; CDR3: CAWSAQGDRRVQTF; DNA: TGTGCCTGGAGTGCACAGGGGGACCGCCGTGTGCAAACCTTC
length: 14; J: TRBJ1-1; size: .; D: .; V: TRBV5-6; CDR3: CASSYQGRDLEAFF; DNA: TGTGCCAGCAGTTACCAGGGCAGAGACCTTGAAGCTTTCTTT
length: 20; J: TRBJ1-5; size: .; D: .; V: TRBV10-3; CDR3: CAISDPSVSRQTVYSQPQHF; DNA: TGTGCCATCAGTGACCCCTCCGTTAGTCGACAAACCGTTTATAGTCAGCCCCAGCATTTT
length: 15; J: TRBJ1-1; size: .; D: .; V: TRBV27; CDR3: CASSLSRGYNTEAFF; DNA: TGTGCCAGCAGTTTAAGCAGGGGCTATAACACTGAAGCTTTCTTT
length: 13; J: TRBJ1-2; size: .; D: .; V: TRBV5-1; CDR3: CASRLGQSYGYTF; DNA: TGCGCCAGCAGATTAGGACAGTCCTATGGCTACACCTTC
length: 14; J: TRBJ2-5; size: .; D: TRBD2; V: TRBV5-1; CDR3: CASSSLAVQETQYF; DNA: TGCGCCAGCAGCTCTCTAGCGGTTCAAGAGACCCAGTACTTC
length: 14; J: TRBJ1-1; size: .; D: TRBD1; V: TRBV2; CDR3: CASRADRANTEAFF; DNA: TGTGCCAGCAGGGCAGACAGGGCGAACACTGAAGCTTTCTTT
length: 17; J: TRBJ2-7; size: .; D: TRBD1; V: TRBV6-1; CDR3: CASSEALISGTGDEQYF; DNA: TGTGCCAGCAGTGAAGCCCTTATTTCCGGGACAGGGGACGAGCAGTACTTC
length: 15; J: TRBJ2-3; size: .; D: .; V: TRBV5-1; CDR3: CASSFMTGDTDTQYF; DNA: TGCGCCAGCAGCTTCATGACAGGTGACACAGATACGCAGTATTTT
length: 15; J: TRBJ1-3; size: .; D: .; V: TRBV30; CDR3: CAWSLSLVAGNTIYF; DNA: TGTGCCTGGAGTCTTTCGTTGGTAGCTGGAAACACCATATATTTT
length: 17; J: TRBJ2-7; size: .; D: TRBD2; V: TRBV18; CDR3: CASSPLIAGGQSDEQYF; DNA: TGTGCCAGCTCACCACTAATAGCGGGAGGGCAGTCGGACGAGCAGTACTTC
length: 16; J: TRBJ2-3; size: .; D: TRBD1; V: TRBV5-1; CDR3: CASTPSGTGYVDTQYF; DNA: TGCGCCAGTACACCATCCGGGACAGGATATGTGGATACGCAGTATTTT
length: 15; J: TRBJ2-2; size: .; D: TRBD1; V: TRBV27; CDR3: CASTLGQGAVGELFF; DNA: TGTGCCAGCACTCTGGGACAGGGGGCCGTCGGGGAGCTGTTTTTT
length: 14; J: TRBJ1-1; size: .; D: .; V: TRBV19; CDR3: CASGPHSQNTEAFF; DNA: TGTGCCAGTGGCCCCCACAGCCAGAACACTGAAGCTTTCTTT
length: 16; J: TRBJ2-4; size: .; D: TRBD2; V: TRBV2; CDR3: CASSEERRGTKNIQYF; DNA: TGTGCCAGCAGTGAAGAGCGGCGGGGGACCAAAAACATTCAGTACTTC
length: 11; J: TRBJ1-2; size: .; D: .; V: TRBV19; CDR3: CAGRINYGYTF; DNA: TGTGCCGGGAGGATTAACTATGGCTACACCTTC
length: 15; J: TRBJ2-1; size: .; D: TRBD1; V: TRBV18; CDR3: CASSPTGGTYNEQFF; DNA: TGTGCCAGCTCACCGACAGGGGGCACTTACAATGAGCAGTTCTTC
length: 14; J: TRBJ2-7; size: .; D: .; V: TRBV25-1; CDR3: CASSESVFVHEQYF; DNA: TGTGCCAGCAGTGAATCGGTTTTCGTCCACGAGCAGTACTTC